One and the same sample provided the 8 T cell receptor beta chains below, sequenced in a study of cytotoxic CD8 clonotypes in ibrutinib-treated CLL. Sequencing was performed with immunoSEQ multiplex PCR; in TCRdb, only in-frame clones are kept and a portion is missing. The data show about 150,000 clones, roughly three quarters seen once. The sample consisted of PBMCs, taken after 24 months of ibrutinib treatment. The receptors were gathered from a human donor with chronic lymphocytic leukemia.

This clone occurred a few times. The V call is TRBV5-6, the J call TRBJ1-2; D gene ambiguous. This CDR3 is 14 amino acids long. CDR1 is SGHDT, CDR2 YYEEEE, per germline. V was pared by 4 bases and J by 5 bases, with 15 bases between. CDR3 bases: TGTGCCAGCAGCAGTGGACCGGCCCCATATGGCTACACCTTC. Its protein product is CASSSGPAPYGYTF.

The V and J genes are TRBV6-5 and TRBJ1-2; D remains unclear. V was clipped by 0 bases and J by 8 bases, with 13 bases between them. Germline CDR1 and CDR2: MNHEY and SVGAGI. The CDR3 sequence is 14 residues long. This CDR3 reads CASSYSDRAGGYTF. In nucleotides, the CDR3 is TGTGCCAGCAGTTACTCGGACCGAGCTGGAGGCTACACCTTC.

V gene TRBV4-1 combines with J gene TRBJ2-7; TRBD1 matches at 7 bases. Trimming at V came to 4 bases and at J to 1 base, leaving 10 bases not matched to a gene. Germline CDR1 and CDR2: MGHRA and YSYEKL. This CDR3 comprises 16 residues. The chain's CDR3 is CASSPTTGYGSYEQYF. The CDR3 DNA sequence: TGCGCCAGCAGCCCCACGACAGGGTACGGGTCCTACGAGCAGTACTTC.

Note on this clone: The same CDR3 also results from other DNA sequences found in this sample. J is TRBJ2-2 and V is TRBV6-5, with 7 bases aligning to TRBD1. CDR3 size: 14 residues. CDR1 and CDR2 (germline): MNHEY, SVGAGI. The V segment lost 5 bases and the J segment 5 bases; nucleotides outside the gene matches: 5. The chain's CDR3 is CASSPPRGTGELFF. Here the CDR3 DNA reads TGTGCCAGCAGTCCGCCCAGGGGGACCGGGGAGCTGTTTTTT.

V is TRBV13 and J is TRBJ2-3, with 10 bases identical to TRBD2. Germline V gives CDR1 PRHDT, CDR2 FYEKMQ (reference sequence). Trimming cost V 7 bases and J 6 bases; bases outside gene matches: 10. The CDR3 length is 15 residues. CDR3 amino acids: CASTPRLAGADTQYF. CDR3 sequence (DNA): TGTGCCAGCACCCCTAGGCTAGCGGGGGCGGATACGCAGTATTTT.

The chain combines TRBV7-2 with TRBJ2-1; 10 bases map to TRBD1. There are 16 residues in the CDR3. Trimming at V came to 5 bases and at J to 2 bases, leaving 6 bases not matched to a gene. In germline, CDR1 is SGHTA, CDR2 FQGNSA. CDR3 DNA: TGTGCCAGCAGCACCCAAGGACAGGGGGCCTACAATGAGCAGTTCTTC. Its protein is CASSTQGQGAYNEQFF.

This chain connects TRBV11-2 to TRBJ2-7; D ambiguous. Germline V gene lookup returns CDR1 SGHAT and CDR2 FQNNGV. Trimming took 0 bases from V and 9 from J, leaving 9 bases between them. The CDR3 has 12 amino acids. CDR3 region: CASSLEAPWQYF. CDR3 in DNA: TGTGCCAGCAGCTTAGAGGCCCCCTGGCAGTACTTC.

V usage is TRBV27 and J usage is TRBJ2-7; the D is unclear. There are 16 residues in the CDR3. CDR1 MNHEY and CDR2 SMNVEV come from the germline V gene (reference sequence). Trimming removed 5 bases at V and 6 bases at J, with 23 bases between. As DNA, the CDR3 is TGTGCCAGCAGTCACCGGACCATCACCTCCTCTGGCGAGCAGTACTTC. Amino acid sequence: CASSHRTITSSGEQYF.